The clone carrying this TCR beta chain turned up a few times. Its target is not known. Individual cDNA molecules in this library carried unique molecular identifiers. TCRdb independently ran MiXCR on the RACE reads; one entry per CDR3 protein. The sample holds tens of thousands of distinct CDR3 sequences; about 10% are singletons and the top ten take 5%. The entry originates in a study of human T cells and chemical hapten exposure. Study findings and constraints: Relative to control repertoires, expanded TCRs gave rise to significantly more large CDR3 similarity clusters.

The germline gives CDR1 SGHTA, CDR2 FQGNSA. V lost 5 bases to trimming and J lost 9 bases; unmatched junction nucleotides: 12. This CDR3 is built from 15 residues. The time point is: patch test 2, 6 weeks after DPC sensitization. Treatment of the sample: therapeutic diphenylcyclopropenone sensitization with weekly scalp DPC. The receptor comes from a woman in her fifties or sixties with alopecia areata. Some clones in this sample may be carry-over from other donors' samples. The rearrangement links TRBV7-2 to TRBJ2-1, with 8 nucleotides matching TRBD2. Sequences were derived from whole blood, sampled in connection with sensitization to the hapten diphenylcyclopropenone (DPC). CDR3 sequence reads: CASSPREGQFGEQFF. DNA for the CDR3: TGTGCCAGCAGCCCCCGGGAGGGCCAGTTTGGTGAGCAGTTCTTC.